The 10 T cell receptor beta chains below all came from one sample that was sequenced in a study of spatial heterogeneity in lung cancer. Time point specified: sample taken at primary tumor resection. No antigen is known for these receptors. TCRdb itself ran the 5' RACE reads through MiXCR, one entry per CDR3 protein. This sample has fewer than 30,000 distinct CDR3 sequences; roughly 6.9% occur once, and the top ten carry around 24%. Whole-study results and caveats: One measure, the expanded intratumoral alpha and beta TCR count, tracked tumor mutation counts.

Sample: lung tumor tissue, taken at surgery. All receptors come from a male donor with early-stage non-small cell lung cancer.

V gene TRBV11-2 combines with J gene TRBJ2-3; D is perhaps TRBD1 (6 bases). V was pared by 1 base and J by 4 bases, with 12 bases between. The CDR3 extends over 15 amino acids. Per the germline V gene, CDR1 is SGHAT and CDR2 is FQNNGV. CDR3 loop: CASSLGSRGADTQYF. The CDR3 DNA reads TGTGCCAGCAGCTTAGGCTCCAGGGGCGCAGATACGCAGTATTTT.

This clonotype was found many times. The chain employs TRBV20-1 and TRBJ2-5; 10 nucleotides match TRBD1. CDR1 is DFQATT, CDR2 SNEGSKA, per germline (reference sequence). This CDR3 region has 15 residues. V trimming: 5 bases; J trimming: 5 bases; junction bases outside the gene matches: 11. The CDR3 bases are TGCAGTGCTCAAGCCGGGACAGGGGTTTTGGAGACCCAGTACTTC. The encoded protein is CSAQAGTGVLETQYF.

At least ten counts were recorded for this clonotype. CDR3 nucleotide sequence: TGCGCCAGCAGCCAAGAGAGTCAGGCCTCTGGAAACACCATATATTTT. Its protein is CASSQESQASGNTIYF. The chain joins TRBV4-3 to TRBJ1-3; D gene unclear. Germline V gene sequence: CDR1 LGHNA, CDR2 YSLEER. The CDR3 contains 16 residues. V was clipped by 0 bases and J by 0 bases, with 9 bases between them.

This clonotype was recorded at least ten times. The chain is built from TRBV7-8 and TRBJ1-3, with D uncertain. CDR3 length equals 16 residues. The ends were cut back, 3 bases at V and 0 bases at J, with 12 bases in the middle. In germline, CDR1 is SGHVS, CDR2 FQNEAQ. For the CDR3, the DNA is TGTGCCAGCAGCTTTCCTACATGGAACTCTGGAAACACCATATATTTT. Residues: CASSFPTWNSGNTIYF.

Ten or more counts support this clonotype. The J gene is TRBJ2-7, the V gene TRBV28; the D gene is possibly TRBD1 (6 bases). Germline V lookup: CDR1 MDHEN, CDR2 SYDVKM. Trimming stripped 6 bases from V and 6 bases from J, with 12 bases between. There are 12 residues in the CDR3. The CDR3 spells CASRPGTTEQYF. In DNA, the CDR3 is TGTGCCAGCAGACCCGGGACAACCGAGCAGTACTTC.

This clonotype qualifies as medium-sized. The V call is TRBV6-1, the J call TRBJ2-1; D remains ambiguous. V was trimmed by 3 bases and J by 12 bases, leaving 18 bases between them. The CDR3 is 14 amino acids. Germline lookup yields CDR1 MNHNS and CDR2 SASEGT. CDR3 loop: CASSETGRALRQFF. In DNA form, the CDR3 reads TGTGCCAGCAGTGAGACGGGCCGGGCCCTAAGGCAGTTCTTC.

This clonotype has a count of ten or more. The chain combines TRBV20-1 with TRBJ2-7; D might be TRBD1 (5 bases). Per germline, CDR1 DFQATT and CDR2 SNEGSKA (reference sequence). V was pared by 3 bases and J by 4 bases, with 10 bases between. CDR3 size: 12 residues. CDR3: CSASVRGYEQYF. CDR3 DNA: TGCAGTGCTAGCGTAAGGGGTTACGAGCAGTACTTC.

At least ten counts were recorded for this clonotype. V usage is TRBV12-3 or TRBV12-4 and J usage is TRBJ2-2; TRBD2 is a possible D gene (5 bases). V was cut by 6 bases and J by 4 bases, with 12 bases left in between. There are 14 residues in the CDR3. CDR3 in DNA: TGTGCCAGCAGCCGTCTAGCTGGCACCGGGGAGCTGTTTTTT. Translating it yields CASSRLAGTGELFF.

This chain links TRBV4-2 with TRBJ1-4, with 7 bases identical to TRBD1. V lost 4 bases, J lost 6 bases, and 8 bases stayed unmatched. Germline lookup yields CDR1 LGHNA and CDR2 YNFKEQ. The CDR3 extends over 15 amino acids. CDR3 region: CASSRLGDRDEKLFF. CDR3 DNA sequence: TGTGCCAGCAGCCGCCTAGGGGACAGAGATGAAAAACTGTTTTTT.

V usage is TRBV7-2 and J usage is TRBJ1-2; D might be TRBD1 (5 bases). V was cut by 3 bases and J by 4 bases, with 6 bases left in between. Per germline, CDR1 SGHTA and CDR2 FQGNSA. The CDR3 is 12 residues long. The DNA of the CDR3 is TGTGCCAGCAGCTTCGACAGCTATGGCTACACCTTC. This encodes CASSFDSYGYTF.